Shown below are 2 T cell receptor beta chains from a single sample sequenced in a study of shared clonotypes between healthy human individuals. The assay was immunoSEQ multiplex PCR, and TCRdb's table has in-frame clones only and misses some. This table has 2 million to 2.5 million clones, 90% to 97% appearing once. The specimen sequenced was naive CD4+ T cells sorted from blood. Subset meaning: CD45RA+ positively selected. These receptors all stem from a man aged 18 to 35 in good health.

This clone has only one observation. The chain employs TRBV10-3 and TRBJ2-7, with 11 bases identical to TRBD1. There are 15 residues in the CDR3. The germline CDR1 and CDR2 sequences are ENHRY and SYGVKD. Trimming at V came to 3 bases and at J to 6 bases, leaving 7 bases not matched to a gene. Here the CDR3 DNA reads TGTGCCATCAGTGATGGGACAGGGGGACAGGGCGAGCAGTACTTC. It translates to CAISDGTGGQGEQYF.

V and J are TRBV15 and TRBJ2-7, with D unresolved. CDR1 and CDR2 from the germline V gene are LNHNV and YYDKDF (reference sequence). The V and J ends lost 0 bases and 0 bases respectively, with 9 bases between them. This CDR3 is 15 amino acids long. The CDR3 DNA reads TGTGCCACCAGCAGAGAGGCAAGTCGCTCCTACGAGCAGTACTTC. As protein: CATSREASRSYEQYF.